This T cell receptor beta chain was retrieved from a study of T cells in Graves' hyperthyroidism and ophthalmopathy. In its sample, this clonotype was seen many times. Its antigen is currently unknown. Study results and caveats: Stable hyperthyroidism was separated from ophthalmopathy by a model based on 13 V-J features.

It was considered stable Graves' hyperthyroidism when ophthalmopathy did not progress within 18 months. Germline CDR1 and CDR2: MDHEN and SYDVKM. This CDR3 spans 15 amino acids. Trimming removed 5 bases from V and 3 bases from J, with 14 bases in between. Researchers took RNA transcripts and amplified the TCR beta CDR3 regions from them. When the TCR CDR3 underwent first-round RT-PCR, the HTBI primer set was used. TCRdb fed the multiplex PCR reads into MiXCR, producing one record per CDR3 protein. The table records about 560,000 distinct CDR3 sequences, approximately 15% of them present only once. Material for sequencing was blood. The rearrangement uses TRBV28 and TRBJ2-1; no clear D. The TCR originated in a woman aged 18-29 years with Graves' hyperthyroidism. CDR3 amino acids: CASSGRKRSYNEQFF. The CDR3 DNA follows: TGTGCCAGCAGTGGACGAAAGAGGAGCTACAATGAGCAGTTCTTC.